This T cell receptor (beta chain) is drawn from a study of CD8 T cells in Susac syndrome. The RNA input was about 0.45 to 1 ug, and it was reverse transcribed with random hexamers. TCRdb used MiXCR to reprocess the immunoSEQ multiplex PCR reads, holding one entry per CDR3 protein. The sample holds approximately 170,000 distinct CDR3 sequences, 92% seen once. Sequencing input: CD4+ T cells from PBMCs. The clonotype originates from a human donor in good health.

CDR3 protein: CASSLVFRSSYNEQFF. CDR3 nucleotides: TGTGCCAGCAGCTTAGTTTTCCGGAGCTCCTACAATGAGCAGTTCTTC. The genes are TRBV7-8 and TRBJ2-1; D unclear. Per the germline V gene, CDR1 is SGHVS and CDR2 is FQNEAQ. V gave up 1 base and J gave up 0 bases, with 10 bases separating them. The CDR3 is 16 amino acids.